This TCR beta chain was identified during a study of cytomegalovirus exposure and HLA in healthy donors. Study-level findings and limits: Highly shared sequence variants in one cluster were likely a sequencing artifact.

This clone has a handful of counts. Antigen: not known. Primers: 60 Vbeta forward and 13 Jbeta reverse. Sequencing was performed with immunoSEQ multiplex PCR; in TCRdb, only in-frame clones are kept and a portion is missing. This table has about 93,000 clones, around four fifths appearing once. Germline V lookup: CDR1 MDHEN, CDR2 SYDVKM. V shed 6 bases and J shed 3 bases, with 18 bases lying between them. There are 15 residues in the CDR3. Material: PBMCs. The clonotype comes from a man under 40 in good health and CMV-seronegative. This chain links TRBV28 with TRBJ2-7; D ambiguous. The CDR3 reads CASRPGSLGLYEQYF. CDR3 nucleotides: TGTGCCAGCAGACCCGGGTCTCTGGGTCTCTACGAGCAGTACTTC.